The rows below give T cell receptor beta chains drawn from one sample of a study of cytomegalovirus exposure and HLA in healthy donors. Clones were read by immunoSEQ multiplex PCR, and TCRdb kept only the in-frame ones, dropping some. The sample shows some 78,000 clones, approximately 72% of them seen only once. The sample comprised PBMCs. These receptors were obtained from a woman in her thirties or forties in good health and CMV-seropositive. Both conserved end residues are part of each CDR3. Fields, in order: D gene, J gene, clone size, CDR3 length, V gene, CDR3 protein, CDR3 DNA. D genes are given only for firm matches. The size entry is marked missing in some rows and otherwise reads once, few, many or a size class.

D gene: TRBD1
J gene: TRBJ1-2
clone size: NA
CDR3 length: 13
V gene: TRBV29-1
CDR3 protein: CSVAGTDHYGYTF
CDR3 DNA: TGCAGCGTAGCCGGGACAGACCACTATGGCTACACCTTC

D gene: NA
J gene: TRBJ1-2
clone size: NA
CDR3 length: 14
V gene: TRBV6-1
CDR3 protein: CASSEVGGWDGYTF
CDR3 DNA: TGTGCCAGCAGTGAAGTGGGAGGGTGGGATGGCTACACCTTC

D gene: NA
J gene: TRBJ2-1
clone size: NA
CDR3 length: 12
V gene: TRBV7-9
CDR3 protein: CSSSYQAGEQFF
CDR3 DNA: TGTTCCAGCAGCTACCAAGCGGGCGAGCAGTTCTTC

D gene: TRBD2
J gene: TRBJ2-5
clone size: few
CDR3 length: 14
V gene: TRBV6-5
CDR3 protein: CATKGQRGRETQYF
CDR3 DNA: TGTGCCACCAAAGGCCAGCGGGGGCGGGAGACCCAGTACTTC

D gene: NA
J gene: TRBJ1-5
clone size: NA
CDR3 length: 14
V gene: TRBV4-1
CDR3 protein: CASSQAGSNQPQHF
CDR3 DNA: TGCGCCAGCAGCCAAGCAGGGAGCAATCAGCCCCAGCATTTT

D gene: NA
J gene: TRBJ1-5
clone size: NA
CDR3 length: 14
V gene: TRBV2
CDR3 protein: CASSVEGSNQPQHF
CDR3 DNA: TGTGCCAGCAGTGTAGAGGGAAGCAATCAGCCCCAGCATTTT

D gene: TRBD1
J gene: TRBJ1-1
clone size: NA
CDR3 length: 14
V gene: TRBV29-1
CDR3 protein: CSVRQGMLNTEAFF
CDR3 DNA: TGCAGCGTTCGACAGGGTATGTTGAACACTGAAGCTTTCTTT

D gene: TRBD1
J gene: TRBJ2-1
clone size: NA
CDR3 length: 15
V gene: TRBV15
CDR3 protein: CATSRLGQGINEQFF
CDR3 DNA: TGTGCCACCAGCAGACTGGGACAGGGTATCAATGAGCAGTTCTTC

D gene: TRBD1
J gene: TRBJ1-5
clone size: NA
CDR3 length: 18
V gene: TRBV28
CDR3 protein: CASRPQGAVGLSNQPQHF
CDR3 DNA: TGTGCCAGCAGGCCTCAGGGGGCTGTGGGACTTAGCAATCAGCCCCAGCATTTT

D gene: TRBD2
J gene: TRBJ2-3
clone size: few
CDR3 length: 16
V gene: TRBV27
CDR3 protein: CASSLGAGGLTDTQYF
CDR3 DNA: TGTGCCAGCAGTTTAGGGGCGGGGGGACTCACAGATACGCAGTATTTT

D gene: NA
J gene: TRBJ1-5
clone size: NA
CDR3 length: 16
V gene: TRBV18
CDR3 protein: CASSPPSEGLRQPQHF
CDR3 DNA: TGTGCCAGCTCACCACCGAGTGAGGGCCTCCGGCAGCCCCAGCATTTT

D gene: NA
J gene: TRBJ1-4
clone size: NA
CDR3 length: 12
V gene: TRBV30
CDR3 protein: CAWSVQGEKLFF
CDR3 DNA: TGTGCCTGGAGTGTACAGGGAGAAAAACTGTTTTTT

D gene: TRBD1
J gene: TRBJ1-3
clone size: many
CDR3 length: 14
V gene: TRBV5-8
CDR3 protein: CASSATGAGNTIYF
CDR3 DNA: TGTGCCAGCAGCGCGACAGGGGCTGGAAACACCATATATTTT

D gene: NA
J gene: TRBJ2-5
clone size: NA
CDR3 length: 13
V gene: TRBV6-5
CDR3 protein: CASSYWAGETQYF
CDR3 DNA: TGTGCCAGCAGTTACTGGGCGGGAGAGACCCAGTACTTC

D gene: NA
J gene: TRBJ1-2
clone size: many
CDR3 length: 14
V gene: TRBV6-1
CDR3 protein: CASRFDLGDYGYTF
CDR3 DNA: TGTGCCAGCCGCTTTGACCTCGGGGACTATGGCTACACCTTC

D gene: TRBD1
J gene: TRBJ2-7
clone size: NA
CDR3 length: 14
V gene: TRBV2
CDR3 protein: CASSPTGVRHEQYF
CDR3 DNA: TGTGCCAGCAGCCCCACAGGGGTTAGGCACGAGCAGTACTTC

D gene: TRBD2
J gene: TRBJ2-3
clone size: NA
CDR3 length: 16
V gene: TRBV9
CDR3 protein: CASSPGLAGATDTQYF
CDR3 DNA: TGTGCCAGCAGCCCCGGACTAGCGGGGGCCACAGATACGCAGTATTTT

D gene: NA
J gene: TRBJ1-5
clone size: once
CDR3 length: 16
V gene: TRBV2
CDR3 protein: CASSAMGAGSNQPQHF
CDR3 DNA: TGTGCCAGCAGTGCTATGGGGGCTGGTAGCAATCAGCCCCAGCATTTT

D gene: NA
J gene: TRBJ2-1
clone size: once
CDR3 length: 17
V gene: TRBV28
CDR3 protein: CASSFSPLANYYNEQFF
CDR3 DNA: TGTGCCAGCAGTTTTTCCCCTTTGGCAAATTACTACAATGAGCAGTTCTTC

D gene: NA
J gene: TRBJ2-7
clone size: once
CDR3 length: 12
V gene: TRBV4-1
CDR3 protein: CASSQGTYEQYF
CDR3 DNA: TGCGCCAGCAGCCAAGGGACTTACGAGCAGTACTTC

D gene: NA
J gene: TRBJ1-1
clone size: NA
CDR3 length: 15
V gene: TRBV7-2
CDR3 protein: CASSLVRGIKTEAFF
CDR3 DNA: TGTGCCAGCAGCTTAGTTAGGGGAATCAAAACTGAAGCTTTCTTT

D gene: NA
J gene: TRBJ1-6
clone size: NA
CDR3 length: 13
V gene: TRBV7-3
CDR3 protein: CASSSGTLSPLHF
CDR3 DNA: TGTGCCAGCAGCTCCGGGACATTGTCACCCCTCCACTTT

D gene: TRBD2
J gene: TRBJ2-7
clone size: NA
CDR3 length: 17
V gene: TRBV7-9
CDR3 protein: CASSLTKGSAGVNEQYF
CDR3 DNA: TGTGCCAGCAGCCTCACGAAAGGGTCAGCGGGAGTAAACGAGCAGTACTTC

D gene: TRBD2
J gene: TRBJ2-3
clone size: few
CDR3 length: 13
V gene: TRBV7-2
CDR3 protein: CASSSLTSGTQYF
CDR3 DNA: TGTGCCAGCAGCTCTCTGACTAGCGGTACGCAGTATTTT

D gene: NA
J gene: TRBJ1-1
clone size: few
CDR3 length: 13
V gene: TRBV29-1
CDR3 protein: CSVRGFRDTEAFF
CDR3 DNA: TGCAGCGTCCGGGGATTCCGGGACACTGAAGCTTTCTTT

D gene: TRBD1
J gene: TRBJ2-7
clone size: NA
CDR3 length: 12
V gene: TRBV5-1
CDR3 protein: CASSFLQGEKYF
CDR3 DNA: TGCGCCAGCAGCTTCCTACAGGGGGAGAAGTACTTC

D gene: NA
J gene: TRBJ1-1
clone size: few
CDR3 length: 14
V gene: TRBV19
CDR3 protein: CASKGTGVSAEAFF
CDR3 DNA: TGTGCCAGTAAAGGTACAGGTGTGAGCGCTGAAGCTTTCTTT

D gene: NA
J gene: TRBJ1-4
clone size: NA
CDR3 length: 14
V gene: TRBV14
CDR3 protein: CASSSYSFQEKLFF
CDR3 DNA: TGTGCCAGCAGCTCTTACAGCTTTCAAGAAAAACTGTTTTTT

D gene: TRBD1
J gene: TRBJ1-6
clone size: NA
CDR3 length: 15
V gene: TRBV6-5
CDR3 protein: CASSTGQHYNSPLHF
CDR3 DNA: TGTGCCAGCAGCACGGGACAGCACTATAATTCACCCCTCCACTTT

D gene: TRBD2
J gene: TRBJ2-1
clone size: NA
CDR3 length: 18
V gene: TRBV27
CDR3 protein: CASSSGGGGWGAYNEQFF
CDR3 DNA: TGTGCCAGCAGTTCGGGAGGGGGAGGTTGGGGTGCCTACAATGAGCAGTTCTTC

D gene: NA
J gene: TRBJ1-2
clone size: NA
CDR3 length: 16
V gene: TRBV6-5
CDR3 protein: CASSYSNKGANYGYTF
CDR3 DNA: TGTGCCAGCAGTTACTCGAACAAGGGGGCTAACTATGGCTACACCTTC

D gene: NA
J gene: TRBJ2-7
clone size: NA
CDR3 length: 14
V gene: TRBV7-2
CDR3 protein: CASSTYGLDYEQYF
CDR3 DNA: TGTGCCAGCAGCACCTATGGACTGGACTACGAGCAGTACTTC

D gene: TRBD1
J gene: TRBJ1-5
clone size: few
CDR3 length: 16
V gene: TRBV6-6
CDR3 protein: CASSHGYRGVNQPQHF
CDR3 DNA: TGTGCCAGCAGCCACGGATACAGGGGAGTCAATCAGCCCCAGCATTTT

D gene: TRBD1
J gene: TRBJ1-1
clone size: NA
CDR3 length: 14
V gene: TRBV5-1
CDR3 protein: CASSLSGQYTEAFF
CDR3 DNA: TGCGCCAGCAGCTTATCGGGACAGTACACTGAAGCTTTCTTT

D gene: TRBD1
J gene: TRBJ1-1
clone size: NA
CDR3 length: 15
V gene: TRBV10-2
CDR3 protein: CASSEPGQGNTEAFF
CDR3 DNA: TGCGCCAGCAGTGAGCCAGGACAGGGGAACACTGAAGCTTTCTTT

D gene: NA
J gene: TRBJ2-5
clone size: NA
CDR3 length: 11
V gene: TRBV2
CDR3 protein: CAGKTGATQYF
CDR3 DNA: TGTGCCGGAAAGACAGGAGCGACCCAGTACTTC

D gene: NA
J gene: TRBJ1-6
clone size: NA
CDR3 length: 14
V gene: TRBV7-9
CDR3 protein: CASSLRGRDSPLHF
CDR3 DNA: TGTGCCAGCAGCTTAAGAGGGAGGGATTCACCCCTCCACTTT

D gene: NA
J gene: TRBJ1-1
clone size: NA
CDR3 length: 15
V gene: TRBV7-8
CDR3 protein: CASSPDGQINTEAFF
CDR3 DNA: TGTGCCAGCAGCCCCGACGGACAGATTAACACTGAAGCTTTCTTT

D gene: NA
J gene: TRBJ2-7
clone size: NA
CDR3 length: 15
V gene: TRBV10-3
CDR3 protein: CAISGGGTSSYEQYF
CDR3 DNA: TGTGCCATCAGTGGGGGGGGGACAAGCTCCTACGAGCAGTACTTC

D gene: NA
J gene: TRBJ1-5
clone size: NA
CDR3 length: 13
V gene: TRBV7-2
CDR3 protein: CASSLRGNQPQHF
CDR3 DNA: TGTGCCAGCAGCTTACGGGGGAATCAGCCCCAGCATTTT

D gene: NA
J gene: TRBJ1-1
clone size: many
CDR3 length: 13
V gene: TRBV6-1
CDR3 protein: CASSRTIGTEAFF
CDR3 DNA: TGTGCCAGCAGCCGCACTATAGGCACTGAAGCTTTCTTT

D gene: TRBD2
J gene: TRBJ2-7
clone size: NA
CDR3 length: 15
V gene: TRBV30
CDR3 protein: CAWRISGRTVYEQYF
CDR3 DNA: TGTGCCTGGAGGATTAGCGGGAGAACGGTTTACGAGCAGTACTTC

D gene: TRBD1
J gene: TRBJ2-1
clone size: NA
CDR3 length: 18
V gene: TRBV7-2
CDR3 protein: CASSFSRQGPSSYNEQFF
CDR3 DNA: TGTGCCAGCAGCTTCTCCCGACAGGGACCTTCTTCCTACAATGAGCAGTTCTTC

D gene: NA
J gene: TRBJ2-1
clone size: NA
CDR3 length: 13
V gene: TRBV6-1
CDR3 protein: CASSEVLAVEQFF
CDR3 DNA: TGTGCCAGCAGTGAAGTTCTGGCAGTTGAGCAGTTCTTC

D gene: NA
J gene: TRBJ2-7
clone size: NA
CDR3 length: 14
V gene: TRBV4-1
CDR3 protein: CASSQPTGTYEQYF
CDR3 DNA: TGCGCCAGCAGCCAGCCGACAGGAACCTACGAGCAGTACTTC

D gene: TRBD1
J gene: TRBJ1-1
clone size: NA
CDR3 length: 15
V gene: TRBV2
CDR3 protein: CASRGPTGGGTEAFF
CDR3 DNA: TGTGCCAGCAGGGGTCCCACAGGGGGAGGGACTGAAGCTTTCTTT

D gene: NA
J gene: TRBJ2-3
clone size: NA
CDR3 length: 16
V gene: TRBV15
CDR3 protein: CATSRDGAGYTDTQYF
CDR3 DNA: TGTGCCACCAGCAGAGATGGGGCAGGATACACAGATACGCAGTATTTT

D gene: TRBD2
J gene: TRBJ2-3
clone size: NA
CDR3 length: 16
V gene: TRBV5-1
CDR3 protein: CASSPPLAGGFDTQYF
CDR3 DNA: TGCGCCAGCAGCCCCCCCCTAGCGGGAGGGTTCGATACGCAGTATTTT

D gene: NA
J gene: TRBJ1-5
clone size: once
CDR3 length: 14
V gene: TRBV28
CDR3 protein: CASSKGGSNQPQHF
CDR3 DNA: TGTGCCAGCAGTAAAGGAGGGAGCAATCAGCCCCAGCATTTT